This is a list of T cell receptor beta chains from one sample in a study of blood T cell repertoires in COVID-19. Here immunoSEQ multiplex PCR was the method, and the copy in TCRdb shows in-frame clones only, minus some. Among about 250,000 clones, 75% to 90% were seen once, and the ten largest hold less than 2.5%. What was sequenced was PBMCs or T cells enriched from blood (not recorded which). Receptor source: a woman between 18 and 29 years old who had recovered from COVID-19. CDR3s include the opening cysteine and the closing phenylalanine or tryptophan. Fields, in order: V gene, D gene, J gene, clone size, CDR3 protein, CDR3 DNA. A D gene is named only where the DNA matches it firmly. Some rows have no size entry. The others give once, few or many, or a class for an expanded clone.

TRBV28	TRBD1	TRBJ2-5	.	CASSSPDRVWETQYF	TGTGCCAGCAGTTCCCCGGACAGGGTATGGGAGACCCAGTACTTC
TRBV25-1	.	TRBJ1-1	.	CASKGETEAFF	TGTGCCAGCAAGGGGGAGACTGAAGCTTTCTTT
TRBV24-1	.	TRBJ1-2	.	CATSDPGSPYGYTF	TGTGCCACCAGTGATCCCGGGAGTCCCTATGGCTACACCTTC
TRBV21-1	.	TRBJ2-2	.	CARTSGGAPRRQTGELFF	TGTGCCAGGACTAGCGGGGGGGCCCCGAGGCGACAGACCGGGGAGCTGTTTTTT
TRBV30	TRBD2	TRBJ2-1	.	CAWRAFLAGGPNEQFF	TGTGCCTGGAGAGCCTTTTTAGCGGGGGGCCCTAATGAGCAGTTCTTC
TRBV27	TRBD1	TRBJ1-2	.	CASSSTPGGQGGYGYTF	TGTGCCAGCAGTTCCACCCCTGGAGGGCAGGGGGGCTATGGCTACACCTTC
TRBV7-2	.	TRBJ1-2	.	CASSLSQNYGYTF	TGTGCCAGCAGCTTATCACAGAACTATGGCTACACCTTC
TRBV30	.	TRBJ2-4	.	CAWSVVVAKNIQYF	TGTGCCTGGAGTGTGGTAGTAGCCAAAAACATTCAGTACTTC
TRBV4-1	TRBD2	TRBJ2-1	once	CATKGVAGEGGEQFF	TGCGCCACCAAGGGGGTAGCGGGGGAAGGTGGTGAGCAGTTCTTC
TRBV30	.	TRBJ1-2	.	CAWGEQDYGYTF	TGTGCCTGGGGGGAACAGGATTATGGCTACACCTTC
TRBV5-1	.	TRBJ1-5	.	CASSLDTSDNQPQHF	TGCGCCAGCAGCTTGGACACAAGCGACAATCAGCCCCAGCATTTT
TRBV27	.	TRBJ1-1	.	CASSLRGGLHTEAFF	TGTGCCAGCAGTTTACGTGGGGGCCTACACACTGAAGCTTTCTTT
TRBV3-1/TRBV3-2	TRBD2	TRBJ2-2	.	CASSQVQTAGGPSNTGELFF	TGTGCCAGCAGCCAAGTCCAAACAGCGGGGGGGCCATCGAACACCGGGGAGCTGTTTTTT
TRBV5-1	.	TRBJ2-3	.	CASSLWGLRGGSTDTQYF	TGCGCCAGCAGCTTGTGGGGGCTGCGCGGGGGAAGCACAGATACGCAGTATTTT
TRBV19	.	TRBJ1-1	.	CASSSLTLNSEAFF	TGTGCCAGTAGTTCCTTGACACTGAACTCTGAAGCTTTCTTT
TRBV5-3	.	TRBJ1-5	.	CARSLLGLSRNQPQHF	TGTGCCAGAAGCTTGTTGGGCCTCTCCCGCAATCAGCCCCAGCATTTT
TRBV19	TRBD2	TRBJ2-2	.	CASSGGENTGELFF	TGTGCCAGTTCCGGGGGGGAGAACACCGGGGAGCTGTTTTTT
TRBV5-8	.	TRBJ1-3	few	CASSLGAENAGNTIYF	TGTGCCAGCAGCTTAGGGGCGGAGAACGCTGGAAACACCATATATTTT
TRBV5-1	TRBD2	TRBJ2-7	.	CASSLRGGTYEQYF	TGCGCCAGCAGCTTGCGGGGGGGAACCTACGAGCAGTACTTC
TRBV5-6	.	TRBJ2-1	.	CASSYGSDWERVEQFF	TGTGCCAGCAGCTACGGGAGTGACTGGGAGCGCGTTGAGCAGTTCTTC
TRBV5-1	TRBD1	TRBJ1-1	.	CASSTPDRGTEAFF	TGCGCCAGCAGTACCCCGGACAGGGGCACTGAAGCTTTCTTT
TRBV7-2	.	TRBJ1-5	once	CASSLAFGQPQHF	TGTGCCAGCAGCTTAGCATTCGGTCAGCCCCAGCATTTT
TRBV30	TRBD2	TRBJ2-7	.	CAWGGRGGEQYF	TGTGCCTGGGGGGGGAGGGGAGGCGAGCAGTACTTC